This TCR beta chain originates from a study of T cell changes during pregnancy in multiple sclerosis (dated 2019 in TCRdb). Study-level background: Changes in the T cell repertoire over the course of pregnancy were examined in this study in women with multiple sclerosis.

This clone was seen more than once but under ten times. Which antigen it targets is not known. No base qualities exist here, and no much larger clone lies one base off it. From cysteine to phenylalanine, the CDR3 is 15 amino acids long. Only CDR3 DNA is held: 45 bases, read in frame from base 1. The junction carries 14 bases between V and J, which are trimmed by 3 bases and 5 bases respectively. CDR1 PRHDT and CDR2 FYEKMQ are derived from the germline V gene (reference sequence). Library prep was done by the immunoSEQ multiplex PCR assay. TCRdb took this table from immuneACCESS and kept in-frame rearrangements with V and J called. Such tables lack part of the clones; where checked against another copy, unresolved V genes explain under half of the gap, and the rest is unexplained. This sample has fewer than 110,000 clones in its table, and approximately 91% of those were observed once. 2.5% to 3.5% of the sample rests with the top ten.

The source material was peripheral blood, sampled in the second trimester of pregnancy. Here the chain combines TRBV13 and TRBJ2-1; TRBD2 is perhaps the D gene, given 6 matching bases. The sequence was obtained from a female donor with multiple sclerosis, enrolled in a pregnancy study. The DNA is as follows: TGTGCCAGCAGCTTCCGGGACTTCCCCAACAATGAGCAGTTCTTC. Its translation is CASSFRDFPNNEQFF.